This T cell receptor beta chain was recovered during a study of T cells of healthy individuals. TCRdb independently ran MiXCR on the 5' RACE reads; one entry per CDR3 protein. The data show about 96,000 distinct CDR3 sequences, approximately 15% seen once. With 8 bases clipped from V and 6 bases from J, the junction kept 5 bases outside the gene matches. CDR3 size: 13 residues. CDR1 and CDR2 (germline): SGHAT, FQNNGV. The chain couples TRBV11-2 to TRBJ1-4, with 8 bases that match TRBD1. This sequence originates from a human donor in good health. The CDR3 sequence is CASLSGQDEKLFF. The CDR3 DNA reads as TGTGCCAGCTTATCGGGACAGGATGAAAAACTGTTTTTT.